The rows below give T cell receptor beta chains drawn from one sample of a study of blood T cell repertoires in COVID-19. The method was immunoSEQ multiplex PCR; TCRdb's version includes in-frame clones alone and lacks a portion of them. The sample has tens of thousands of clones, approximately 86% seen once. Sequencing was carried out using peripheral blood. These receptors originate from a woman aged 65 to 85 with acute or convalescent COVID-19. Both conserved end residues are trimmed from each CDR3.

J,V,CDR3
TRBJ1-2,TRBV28,ASGQYYGYT
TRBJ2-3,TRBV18,ASSPRTGEDTQY
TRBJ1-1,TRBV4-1,ASSQGGERNTEAF
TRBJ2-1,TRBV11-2,ASSSGTSRQNEQF
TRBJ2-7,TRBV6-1,ASSESFGTSGDPYEQY
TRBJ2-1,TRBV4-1,ASSRGTYNEQF
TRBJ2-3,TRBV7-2,ASRHPGLASTDTQY
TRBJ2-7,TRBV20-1,SARTGYEQY
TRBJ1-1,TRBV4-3,ASSPGTGDEAF
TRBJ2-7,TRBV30,AWSGDLRGEQY
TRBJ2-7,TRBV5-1,ASSLGSGRAYNEQY
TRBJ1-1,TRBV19,ASGGQGGYTEAF
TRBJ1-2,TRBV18,ASSPKKTGQDGYT
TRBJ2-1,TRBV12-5,ASGPQGAGWKI
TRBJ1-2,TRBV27,ASSFGRLTVTT
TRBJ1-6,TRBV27,ASSSTDRANSPLH
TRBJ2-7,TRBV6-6,ASSTGAYEQY
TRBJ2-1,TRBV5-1,ASSWGLAELGEQF
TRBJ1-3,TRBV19,ASSTGQGTGGNTIY
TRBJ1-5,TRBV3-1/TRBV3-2,ASSQDSRALYLYSNQPQH
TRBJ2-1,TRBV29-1,SVERVPNEQF
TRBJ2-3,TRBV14,ASRGGGDTQY
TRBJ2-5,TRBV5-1,ASSFRTGEETQY
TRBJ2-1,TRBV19,ASGLARSYNEQF
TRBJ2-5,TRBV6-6,ASSYSNGEETQY
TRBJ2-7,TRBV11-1,ASSSQRSSIYEQY
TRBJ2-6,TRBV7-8,ASSPYPSGANVLT
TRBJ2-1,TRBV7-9,ASSNRDRGYNEQF
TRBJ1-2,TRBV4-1,ASSQPRTGGNYGYT
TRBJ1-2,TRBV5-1,ASSLRTANYGYT
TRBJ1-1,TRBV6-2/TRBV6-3,ASSRDRPNTEAF
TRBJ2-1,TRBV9,ASSAGLAGASEQF
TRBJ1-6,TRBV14,ASSRGGLIGGNSPLH
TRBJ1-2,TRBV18,ASSRGQATNYGYT